The 27 T cell receptor beta chains given below trace back to one sample, sequenced in a study of blood T cell repertoires in COVID-19. Assay: immunoSEQ multiplex PCR; the TCRdb copy retains only in-frame clones and omits some. This sample has around 110,000 clones, with less than 95% found just once. Sequencing input: peripheral blood. The receptors come from a human donor with active COVID-19. The donor label of this sample is uncertain.

This clone appeared a few times. The chain couples TRBV28 to TRBJ2-2; TRBD1 aligns across 8 bases. The J segment lost 7 bases and the V segment lost 5 bases, leaving 9 bases of the junction unmatched. The CDR3 runs to 15 residues. From germline, CDR1 is MDHEN and CDR2 SYDVKM. DNA for the CDR3: TGTGCCAGCAGTCTCGGACAGGGTTGGGGCGGGGAGCTGTTTTTT. Its protein product is CASSLGQGWGGELFF.

The rearrangement links TRBV6-2 or TRBV6-3 to TRBJ1-1, with a tentative D call TRBD1 (6 bases). The V end was cut by 5 bases, the J end by 0 bases, with 13 bases between. Germline V gene data show CDR1 as MNHEY and CDR2 as SVGEGT. This CDR3 is 15 amino acids long. The CDR3 reads CASSRSTGMNTEAFF. In nucleotides, the CDR3 is TGTGCCAGCAGTCGCTCCACAGGGATGAACACTGAAGCTTTCTTT.

This CDR3 reads CASSSLAGGEDEQFF. CDR3 nucleotides: TGTGCCAGCAGCTCCTTAGCGGGGGGCGAGGATGAGCAGTTCTTC. V and J are TRBV7-8 and TRBJ2-1, with TRBD2 matching 10 bases. The CDR3 sequence is 15 residues long. V gave up 4 bases and J gave up 8 bases; unmatched junction bases: 8. Per the germline V gene, CDR1 is SGHVS and CDR2 is FQNEAQ.

The genes are TRBV5-1 and TRBJ2-1, with 11 bases aligning to TRBD2. Trimming cost V 4 bases and J 4 bases; bases outside gene matches: 7. The germline V gene encodes CDR1 SGHRS and CDR2 YFSETQ. The CDR3 runs to 16 residues. CDR3 DNA: TGCGCCAGCAGCCGAGATCGACTAGCGGGGTACAATGAGCAGTTCTTC. Translation gives CASSRDRLAGYNEQFF.

This clone was seen just once. The V call is TRBV9, the J call TRBJ1-3; D perhaps matches TRBD1 (6 bases). The CDR3 is 17 residues long. Germline assignment: CDR1 SGDLS and CDR2 YYNGEE. Trimming stripped 1 base from V and 0 bases from J, with 14 bases between. The CDR3 protein is CASSVSSGQISGNTIYF. The CDR3 region has the DNA TGTGCCAGCAGCGTAAGTTCCGGACAGATCTCTGGAAACACCATATATTTT.

V gene TRBV19 combines with J gene TRBJ1-5; 9 bases are shared with TRBD1. Germline-derived CDR1 and CDR2 are LNHDA and SQIVND (reference sequence). Germline trimming cut 3 bases from V and 5 bases from J; bases unmatched to any gene: 5. This CDR3 has 15 residues. The CDR3 is CASSIWTGEDQPQHF. The DNA of the CDR3 is TGTGCCAGTAGTATTTGGACAGGGGAGGATCAGCCCCAGCATTTT.

The gene calls are TRBV19 and TRBJ1-4, with D perhaps TRBD1 (6 bases). CDR1 is LNHDA, CDR2 SQIVND, per germline (reference sequence). V lost 5 bases, J lost 8 bases, and 18 bases lay in between. CDR3 length: 15 residues. The CDR3 region has the DNA TGTGCCAGTAGTCCTACGGACAGTTTGCGGGAAAAACTGTTTTTT. Translation gives CASSPTDSLREKLFF.

As DNA, the CDR3 is TGTGCCAGCAGCTATCTGGGCGGGGGTGATGAGCAGTTCTTC. It codes for CASSYLGGGDEQFF. The chain couples TRBV7-2 to TRBJ2-1; 7 positions match TRBD2. This CDR3 is 14 amino acids long. Germline V CDR1 and CDR2: SGHTA, FQGNSA. V was clipped by 4 bases and J by 8 bases; unmatched bases: 8.

This rearrangement joins TRBV19 to TRBJ2-7; D gene ambiguous. This CDR3 has 16 amino acids. The V end was cut by 3 bases, the J end by 0 bases, with 15 bases between. Germline V gene sequence: CDR1 LNHDA, CDR2 SQIVND (reference sequence). CDR3 amino acids: CASSIGRGAYSYEQYF. Written as DNA, the CDR3 is TGTGCCAGTAGTATCGGTCGAGGAGCCTACTCCTACGAGCAGTACTTC.

This rearrangement joins TRBV25-1 to TRBJ2-4; the match to TRBD2 covers 13 bases. The V gene end was trimmed by 4 bases and the J gene end by 12 bases; junction bases not matched to a gene: 6. The CDR3 consists of 14 residues. The germline gives CDR1 MGHDK, CDR2 SYGVNS. The CDR3 bases are TGTGCCAGCAGTGCGACTAGCGGGGGGATAGATCAGTACTTC. Amino acids: CASSATSGGIDQYF.

The chain employs TRBV13 and TRBJ2-5; D is perhaps TRBD2 (6 bases). Germline assignment: CDR1 PRHDT and CDR2 FYEKMQ (reference sequence). V lost 5 bases and J 7 bases, leaving 20 bases between the germline ends. The CDR3 runs 15 residues. The DNA of the CDR3 is TGTGCCAGCAGCAGCCGGGGGACTCCCGCTGGGACCCAGTACTTC. Its translation: CASSSRGTPAGTQYF.

The rearrangement joins TRBV6-1 to TRBJ1-2, with 10 bases lining up with TRBD1. This CDR3 contains 19 residues. With 4 bases clipped from V and 3 bases from J, the junction kept 17 bases outside the gene matches. Germline CDR1 is MNHNS and CDR2 is SASEGT. The CDR3 protein is CASSASRPGQGLIDYGYTF. In nucleotides, the CDR3 is TGTGCCAGCAGTGCTTCTCGTCCGGGACAGGGGTTAATAGACTATGGCTACACCTTC.

The chain recombines TRBV7-2 with TRBJ1-4, with D possibly matching TRBD1 (6 bases). The germline V gene encodes CDR1 SGHTA and CDR2 FQGNSA. Trimming removed 1 base at V and 5 bases at J, with 11 bases between. CDR3 size: 15 residues. The CDR3 region is CASSLEAGANEKLFF. CDR3 sequence (DNA): TGTGCCAGCAGCTTAGAGGCAGGGGCCAATGAAAAACTGTTTTTT.

The rearrangement uses TRBV6-1 and TRBJ1-5, with 8 nucleotides matching TRBD1. The CDR3 runs 16 residues. Per germline, CDR1 MNHNS and CDR2 SASEGT. The V segment lost 3 bases and the J segment 7 bases; nucleotides outside the gene matches: 11. CDR3 residues: CASSDAMDRARQPQHF. CDR3 coding DNA: TGTGCCAGCAGTGACGCGATGGACAGGGCGAGGCAGCCCCAGCATTTT.

This sequence joins TRBV7-9 and TRBJ1-2; 9 positions match TRBD1. CDR3 length equals 15 residues. J gave up 5 bases and V 5 bases, and 9 bases lay outside the gene matches. Germline V gene sequence: CDR1 SEHNR, CDR2 FQNEAQ (reference sequence). This CDR3 reads CASSETGGGNYGYTF. The CDR3 DNA reads as TGTGCCAGCAGCGAAACAGGGGGCGGTAATTATGGCTACACCTTC.

The chain has TRBV7-2 and TRBJ2-2; TRBD1 matches 8 bases. CDR1 and CDR2 (germline): SGHTA, FQGNSA. Trimming at V came to 0 bases and at J to 6 bases, leaving 0 bases not matched to a gene. The CDR3 has 14 amino acids. In DNA, the CDR3 is TGTGCCAGCAGCTTAGCGACAGGGGCCGGGGAGCTGTTTTTT. It yields the protein CASSLATGAGELFF. Using reference TRBV7-2 and TRBJ2-2 for the parts outside the CDR3, the full variable domain is GAGVSQSPSNKVTEKGKDVELRCDPISGHTALYWYRQSLGQGLEFLIYFQGNSAPDKSGLPSDRFSAERTGGSVSTLTIQRTQQEDSAVYLCASSLATGAGELFFGEGSRLTVL.

The CDR3 DNA sequence: TGTGCCAGCAGCCCGGGAACAGGGGAAATGAACACTGAAGCTTTCTTT. Translation gives CASSPGTGEMNTEAFF. This chain joins TRBV7-6 and TRBJ1-1; 7 nucleotides agree with TRBD1. The V gene's germline CDR1 is SGHVS and CDR2 FNYEAQ. The V segment lost 5 bases and the J segment 0 bases; nucleotides outside the gene matches: 9. This CDR3 contains 16 residues.

J is TRBJ2-1 and V is TRBV15; 13 bases align to TRBD2. Germline lookup yields CDR1 LNHNV and CDR2 YYDKDF (reference sequence). V shed 4 bases, J shed 5 bases, and the junction held 5 bases outside the gene matches. There are 16 residues in the CDR3. CDR3 bases: TGTGCCACCAGCACCGGGACTAGCGGGGTCCACAATGAGCAGTTCTTC. Protein: CATSTGTSGVHNEQFF.

The chain uses TRBV14 and TRBJ2-5, with no clear D. From germline, CDR1 is SGHDN and CDR2 FVKESK. The CDR3 loop spans 12 amino acids. The V end lost 1 base, the J end lost 5 bases, and 5 bases lay between the germline ends. Here the CDR3 reads CASSQVRETQYF. In DNA, the CDR3 is TGTGCCAGCAGCCAAGTACGGGAGACCCAGTACTTC. Looking up the rest from reference TRBV14 and TRBJ2-5 gives the full variable domain: EAGVTQFPSHSVIEKGQTVTLRCDPISGHDNLYWYRRVMGKEIKFLLHFVKESKQDESGMPNNRFLAERTGGTYSTLKVQPAELEDSGVYFCASSQVRETQYFGPGTRLLVL.

The chain links TRBV7-2 to TRBJ2-5; D is ambiguous. CDR1 is SGHTA, CDR2 FQGNSA, per germline. V dropped 2 bases and J dropped 5 bases, with 6 bases sitting between them. There are 12 residues in the CDR3. This chain's CDR3 is CASSLLRETQYF. CDR3 DNA sequence: TGTGCCAGCAGCTTACTGAGGGAGACCCAGTACTTC.

This clone was recorded a few times. The chain recombines TRBV12-3 or TRBV12-4 with TRBJ2-1, with 7 bases identical to TRBD2. V shed 6 bases and J 6 bases; nucleotides not matched to a gene: 5. The CDR3 consists of 13 residues. The CDR3: CASSLRGGNEQFF. DNA for the CDR3: TGTGCCAGCAGCCTCCGCGGGGGCAATGAGCAGTTCTTC.

This chain joins TRBV3-1 (or the pseudogene TRBV3-2) and TRBJ1-4, with TRBD1 matching 8 bases. The germline V gene has CDR1 LGHDT and CDR2 YNNKEL (reference sequence). V gave up 0 bases and J gave up 7 bases; unmatched junction bases: 19. The CDR3 is made up of 20 amino acids. The CDR3 is CASSQDLLLPKDRVSEKLFF. Written as DNA, the CDR3 is TGTGCCAGCAGCCAAGATCTTTTGTTACCTAAGGACAGGGTGAGTGAAAAACTGTTTTTT.

The chain carries TRBV4-2 and TRBJ1-3; D might be TRBD1 (5 bases). The germline CDR1 and CDR2 sequences are LGHNA and YNFKEQ. Deletions cut 0 bases from V and 8 bases from J, with 11 bases between. This CDR3 is built from 14 residues. CDR3 nucleotide sequence: TGTGCCAGCAGCCAAGAGGAAGGGGTTCACACCATATATTTT. Residues: CASSQEEGVHTIYF.

The V call is TRBV27, the J call TRBJ2-5, with 13 bases lining up with TRBD2. The CDR3 is made up of 16 amino acids. CDR1 is MNHEY and CDR2 is SMNVEV in the germline V gene (reference sequence). The junction had 4 bases not matched to a gene; V was cut back by 5 bases and J by 1 base. The CDR3 sequence: CASSRLAGGFQETQYF. CDR3 DNA sequence: TGTGCCAGCAGTCGACTAGCGGGGGGATTCCAAGAGACCCAGTACTTC.

J is TRBJ1-1 and V is TRBV19; D gene uncertain. The V end was cut by 5 bases, the J end by 9 bases, with 16 bases between. This CDR3 is built from 13 residues. CDR1 and CDR2 (germline): LNHDA, SQIVND (reference sequence). CDR3 amino acids: CASSVRRSEKAFF. The CDR3 DNA is TGTGCCAGTAGTGTCCGGAGGTCCGAAAAAGCTTTCTTT.

This clone was seen a single time. The chain has TRBV5-1 and TRBJ2-7; 12 nucleotides match TRBD1. Germline CDR1 is SGHRS and CDR2 is YFSETQ. J was trimmed by 7 bases and V by 5 bases; bases with no gene match: 7. CDR3 length: 14 residues. The CDR3 region is CASSPGTGGGEQYF. The CDR3 coding sequence is TGCGCCAGCAGTCCCGGGACAGGGGGCGGGGAGCAGTACTTC.

The chain uses TRBV24-1 and TRBJ2-3; no definite D call. CDR1 is KGHDR and CDR2 is SFDVKD in the germline V gene. Trimming left V 0 bases short and J 3 bases short, with 12 bases between. This CDR3 has 16 amino acids. Here the CDR3 DNA reads TGTGCCACCAGTGATTTGGCCCTTCCTCGGACAGATACGCAGTATTTT. This codes for CATSDLALPRTDTQYF.